This T cell receptor beta chain was documented in a study of cytomegalovirus exposure and HLA in healthy donors. TCRdb keeps only in-frame clones here, not all; method: immunoSEQ multiplex PCR. This table has 250,000 to 350,000 clones, approximately 88% appearing once. This CDR3 has 16 amino acids. The junction had 5 bases not matched to a gene; V was cut back by 0 bases and J by 0 bases. Germline values: CDR1 MNHNS, CDR2 SASEGT. The source is a young woman in good health and CMV-seronegative. Sequencing used PBMCs. This chain links TRBV6-1 with TRBJ2-7, with TRBD1 matching 7 bases. The CDR3 reads CASSEASWTGSYEQYF. In DNA, the CDR3 is TGTGCCAGCAGTGAAGCGTCCTGGACAGGCTCCTACGAGCAGTACTTC.